This T cell receptor (beta chain) is from a study of cytomegalovirus exposure and HLA in healthy donors. Broader study findings: As was reported, the HLA-A and HLA-B alleles of most subjects were accurately predicted from TCR beta sequences.

Note on this clone: What it binds is unknown.

The PCR had 60 Vbeta and 13 Jbeta primers. The method was immunoSEQ multiplex PCR; TCRdb's version includes in-frame clones alone and lacks a portion of them. The data show roughly 35,000 clones, roughly 50% seen once. The CDR3 covers 13 residues. Germline-derived CDR1 and CDR2 are MNHEY and SVGAGI. The V and J ends lost 7 bases and 5 bases, in that order; junction bases with no gene match: 5. The sample comprised PBMCs. The chain has TRBV6-5 and TRBJ2-5, with 9 bases identical to TRBD1. This clonotype was obtained from a middle-aged woman in good health and CMV-seropositive. CDR3 DNA sequence: TGTGCCAGCAACAGGGGGCGAGGGGAGACCCAGTACTTC. This encodes CASNRGRGETQYF.